Listed below are T cell receptor beta chains from one sample, sequenced in a study of blood T cell repertoires in COVID-19. TCRdb keeps only in-frame clones here, not all; method: immunoSEQ multiplex PCR. The table has about 270,000 clones, roughly nine tenths seen once; the top ten hold approximately 9.7%. The sample taken for sequencing was peripheral blood. Receptor source: a middle-aged man with active or convalescent COVID-19. Each CDR3 is given with its conserved first and last residue. A D gene is named only where the DNA matches it firmly. For some rows the clone size is stated as once, few or many, or as a class when expanded; others skip it.

CDR3aa	CDR3nt	v_gene	j_gene	d_gene	abundance
CASSLRTGYGYTF	TGTGCCAGCAGTCTAAGGACAGGGTACGGCTACACCTTC	TRBV27	TRBJ1-2	TRBD1	.
CASSLALLGNEQFF	TGTGCCAGCAGCTTAGCGTTGCTAGGCAATGAGCAGTTCTTC	TRBV7-9	TRBJ2-1	.	.
CASSVGQGGNQPQHF	TGTGCCAGCAGCGTAGGACAGGGTGGCAATCAGCCCCAGCATTTT	TRBV9	TRBJ1-5	TRBD1	.
CASSRTGGGSGELFF	TGTGCCAGCAGCCGGACAGGGGGTGGGTCCGGGGAGCTGTTTTTT	TRBV5-5	TRBJ2-2	TRBD1	.
CATSAQGPSGNEQFF	TGTGCCACCAGTGCACAGGGGCCGTCGGGCAATGAGCAGTTCTTC	TRBV24-1	TRBJ2-1	TRBD1	.
CASSLGRAGATNEKLFF	TGTGCCAGCAGTCTCGGCAGGGCCGGTGCAACTAATGAAAAACTGTTTTTT	TRBV6-6	TRBJ1-4	.	.
CASSILAGAKNEQFF	TGTGCCAGCAGCATCTTAGCGGGAGCAAAAAATGAGCAGTTCTTC	TRBV5-4	TRBJ2-1	TRBD2	.
CASSGPGQGRTGELFF	TGTGCCAGCAGCGGGCCGGGACAGGGTCGGACCGGGGAGCTGTTTTTT	TRBV5-6	TRBJ2-2	TRBD1	.
CASSPGQGGYNEQFF	TGCGCCAGCAGCCCGGGACAGGGGGGATACAATGAGCAGTTCTTC	TRBV5-1	TRBJ2-1	TRBD1	.
CASSEGTGSNSPLHF	TGTGCCAGCAGTGAAGGGACAGGGAGTAATTCACCCCTCCACTTT	TRBV2	TRBJ1-6	TRBD1	.
CASSSANRGKGTGELFF	TGTGCCAGCAGTTCCGCCAACAGGGGCAAGGGGACCGGGGAGCTGTTTTTT	TRBV27	TRBJ2-2	TRBD1	.
CASSYSRSQPQHF	TGTGCCAGCAGTTACTCGAGGAGTCAGCCCCAGCATTTT	TRBV6-7	TRBJ1-5	.	.
CASKPGTGSNQPQHF	TGTGCCAGCAAACCCGGGACAGGGTCGAATCAGCCCCAGCATTTT	TRBV19	TRBJ1-5	TRBD1	.
CAISQGSNYGYTF	TGTGCCATCAGTCAGGGGAGTAACTATGGCTACACCTTC	TRBV10-3	TRBJ1-2	.	few
CASGLASSPLHF	TGTGCTAGTGGTTTGGCTTCCTCACCCCTCCACTTT	TRBV12-5	TRBJ1-6	.	few
CASSLGGRGQETQYF	TGCGCCAGCAGCTTGGGCGGGAGAGGCCAAGAGACCCAGTACTTC	TRBV5-1	TRBJ2-5	TRBD2	.
CATSDLERGVVGEQFF	TGTGCCACCAGTGATTTGGAGCGGGGGGTGGTCGGTGAGCAGTTCTTC	TRBV24-1	TRBJ2-1	TRBD2	.
CASSYSPGQGPETQYF	TGTGCCAGCAGTTACTCGCCCGGCCAGGGGCCGGAGACCCAGTACTTC	TRBV6-6	TRBJ2-5	.	.
CASSIAQGVTGELFF	TGTGCCAGTAGTATCGCTCAAGGGGTCACCGGGGAGCTGTTTTTT	TRBV19	TRBJ2-2	.	.
CASSLYGSLDGYTF	TGTGCCAGCAGCTTGTATGGGAGCTTAGATGGCTACACCTTC	TRBV5-5	TRBJ1-2	.	once
CATGKENWQPQHF	TGTGCGACAGGGAAAGAAAATTGGCAGCCCCAGCATTTT	TRBV6-6	TRBJ1-5	TRBD1	few
CASSGKTGGNADTQYF	TGTGCCAGCAGTGGAAAGACAGGGGGCAATGCAGATACGCAGTATTTT	TRBV6-1	TRBJ2-3	TRBD1	.
CSVDRTSGRADTQYF	TGCAGCGTTGACCGGACTAGCGGGAGGGCAGATACGCAGTATTTT	TRBV29-1	TRBJ2-3	TRBD2	.
CASSPVWGPSTDTQYF	TGCGCCAGCAGCCCTGTTTGGGGGCCTAGCACAGATACGCAGTATTTT	TRBV4-1	TRBJ2-3	.	once
CASSLGQGPYNEQFF	TGTGCCAGCAGTTTGGGACAGGGTCCCTACAATGAGCAGTTCTTC	TRBV28	TRBJ2-1	TRBD1	.
CASSPQGEGGNTIYF	TGCGCCAGCAGCCCACAGGGGGAAGGAGGAAACACCATATATTTT	TRBV5-1	TRBJ1-3	TRBD1	.
CASSVGTGTEAFF	TGTGCCAGCAGCGTAGGAACAGGGACTGAAGCTTTCTTT	TRBV9	TRBJ1-1	.	.
CATSDPGTGKNNEQFF	TGTGCCACCAGTGACCCCGGGACAGGGAAGAACAATGAGCAGTTCTTC	TRBV24-1	TRBJ2-1	TRBD1	.
CASSLTSGSTNEQFF	TGCGCCAGCAGCTTAACTAGCGGGAGCACCAATGAGCAGTTCTTC	TRBV5-1	TRBJ2-1	TRBD2	.
CASSLGGGSYEQYF	TGCGCCAGCAGCTTGGGCGGAGGAAGCTACGAGCAGTACTTC	TRBV5-1	TRBJ2-7	.	.
CASSSVMPGSLGGTQYF	TGTGCCAGCTCCTCGGTAATGCCGGGGAGCCTCGGCGGGACCCAGTACTTC	TRBV18	TRBJ2-5	.	.
CASNPTQQGPEAFF	TGCGCCAGCAACCCTACCCAACAGGGGCCTGAAGCTTTCTTT	TRBV4-1	TRBJ1-1	TRBD1	.
CASNYGLAEINEQFF	TGTGCCAGCAATTACGGACTAGCGGAGATCAATGAGCAGTTCTTC	TRBV27	TRBJ2-1	TRBD2	.
CASSLTGMNTEAFF	TGCGCCAGCAGCTTGACGGGGATGAACACTGAAGCTTTCTTT	TRBV5-1	TRBJ1-1	.	.
CASEGAATEAFF	TGTGCCAGCGAGGGGGCGGCGACTGAAGCTTTCTTT	TRBV2	TRBJ1-1	TRBD1	.
CASSPGGTSGSYEQYF	TGTGCCAGCAGCCCAGGGGGGACTAGCGGGAGTTACGAGCAGTACTTC	TRBV5-4	TRBJ2-7	TRBD2	.
CASSSDRGDSPLHF	TGTGCCAGCAGCTCGGACAGGGGGGATTCACCCCTCCACTTT	TRBV25-1	TRBJ1-6	TRBD1	.
CASSVASGRAGELFF	TGCGCCAGCAGTGTAGCTAGCGGGAGGGCCGGGGAGCTGTTTTTT	TRBV10-2	TRBJ2-2	TRBD2	.
CASSPDSNSPLHF	TGTGCCAGCTCACCGGACAGTAATTCACCCCTCCACTTT	TRBV18	TRBJ1-6	.	.
CAGGPVNTEAFF	TGTGCTGGGGGCCCGGTGAACACTGAAGCTTTCTTT	TRBV30	TRBJ1-1	.	.
CASTPRAGGPETQYF	TGTGCCAGTACCCCACGAGCGGGAGGTCCAGAGACCCAGTACTTC	TRBV19	TRBJ2-5	TRBD2	.
CASSLAGIRGELFF	TGTGCCAGCAGCTTGGCCGGGATTAGGGGGGAGCTGTTTTTT	TRBV5-6	TRBJ2-2	.	.
CASSPGGEQYF	TGTGCCAGCAGCCCCGGGGGGGAGCAGTACTTC	TRBV6-2/TRBV6-3	TRBJ2-7	TRBD2	few
CASSPGTVNQPQHF	TGCGCCAGCAGCCCTGGGACAGTCAATCAGCCCCAGCATTTT	TRBV5-1	TRBJ1-5	TRBD1	.
CASSFQPSGVYTGELFF	TGTGCCAGCAGCTTCCAGCCTAGCGGCGTATACACCGGGGAGCTGTTTTTT	TRBV5-4	TRBJ2-2	TRBD2	.
CASSLAVDAGGLHNEQFF	TGTGCCAGCAGCTTGGCCGTCGATGCGGGAGGTTTGCACAATGAGCAGTTCTTC	TRBV5-8	TRBJ2-1	TRBD2	once
CASSGGQPKPDGYTF	TGTGCCAGCAGTGGGGGACAACCGAAGCCGGATGGCTACACCTTC	TRBV2	TRBJ1-2	.	once
CASSKTRQGASSYNEQFF	TGTGCCAGCAGCAAGACTCGACAGGGGGCTAGCTCCTACAATGAGCAGTTCTTC	TRBV5-4	TRBJ2-1	TRBD1	.